This is a list of T cell receptor beta chains from one sample in a study of blood T cell repertoires in COVID-19. Some clones are missing from TCRdb's copy, which holds only in-frame ones; the method was immunoSEQ multiplex PCR. The sample has 150,000 to 200,000 clones, 84% seen once. The material sequenced was peripheral blood. All receptors derive from a man aged 18 to 29 with active or convalescent COVID-19. Each CDR3 is given with its conserved first and last residue. The D gene is left open where the match is weak. The listing skips clone size in some rows; elsewhere it reads once, few, many or a size class.

j_call clone_size v_call d_call cdr3_aa cdr3_nt
TRBJ1-6 - TRBV2 - CASSRRQVNSPLHF TGTGCCAGCAGTCGACGACAGGTCAATTCACCCCTCCACTTT
TRBJ1-4 - TRBV14 TRBD1 CASSLGQGSTTNEKLFF TGTGCCAGCAGCTTGGGACAGGGGAGTACAACTAATGAAAAACTGTTTTTT
TRBJ1-2 - TRBV6-5 - CASSSPRGKNYGYTF TGTGCCAGCAGCTCCCCTCGGGGGAAGAACTATGGCTACACCTTC
TRBJ2-1 - TRBV30 TRBD2 CAWSGIAGGLNEQFF TGTGCCTGGAGTGGGATAGCGGGAGGGCTCAATGAGCAGTTCTTC
TRBJ1-2 - TRBV11-2 TRBD1 CASSLVGDSSYGYTF TGTGCCAGCAGCTTAGTTGGGGACAGTAGCTATGGCTACACCTTC
TRBJ1-2 - TRBV6-6 TRBD1 CAASGTGSLDGYTF TGTGCCGCCTCCGGGACAGGGTCCCTAGATGGCTACACCTTC
TRBJ2-7 - TRBV2 TRBD1 CASSRQGSAYEQYF TGTGCCAGCAGTCGACAGGGTTCGGCCTACGAGCAGTACTTC
TRBJ2-5 - TRBV29-1 - CSVLTRAQETQYF TGCAGCGTTCTAACTAGAGCTCAAGAGACCCAGTACTTC
TRBJ1-1 - TRBV24-1 - CATSNRVGTEAFF TGTGCCACCAGTAACAGGGTCGGCACTGAAGCTTTCTTT
TRBJ2-4 - TRBV28 - CASSFRVQSAKNIQYF TGTGCCAGCAGTTTCAGGGTTCAATCGGCCAAAAACATTCAGTACTTC
TRBJ1-2 - TRBV5-6 TRBD1 CASRPDRAYGYTF TGTGCCAGCAGACCCGACAGGGCGTATGGCTACACCTTC
TRBJ1-1 - TRBV9 TRBD1 CASGKTGAGTEAFF TGTGCCAGCGGAAAAACAGGGGCTGGGACTGAAGCTTTCTTT
TRBJ2-7 - TRBV13 - CASSLVRALSEQYF TGTGCCAGCAGCTTAGTCAGGGCGTTGAGCGAGCAGTACTTC
TRBJ1-2 - TRBV6-6 TRBD1 CASSLDRALYGYTF TGTGCCAGCAGTCTTGACAGGGCGCTCTATGGCTACACCTTC
TRBJ1-3 - TRBV5-1 - CASSTGLASGNTIYF TGCGCCAGCAGCACCGGACTGGCTTCTGGAAACACCATATATTTT
TRBJ2-7 - TRBV4-2 - CASSQDTYEQYF TGTGCCAGCAGCCAAGACACCTACGAGCAGTACTTC
TRBJ1-1 - TRBV7-2 - CASSSQASENTEAFF TGTGCCAGCAGCTCGCAGGCATCAGAGAACACTGAAGCTTTCTTT
TRBJ1-3 - TRBV6-5 TRBD1 CASRQGGGNTIYF TGTGCCAGCCGACAGGGTGGTGGAAACACCATATATTTT
TRBJ1-1 - TRBV7-9 - CASNSVGHTEAFF TGTGCCAGCAATTCGGTGGGGCACACTGAAGCTTTCTTT
TRBJ1-1 - TRBV6-5 TRBD1 CASSYSGGGVTEAFF TGTGCCAGCAGTTACTCAGGGGGCGGTGTCACTGAAGCTTTCTTT
TRBJ2-3 - TRBV15 TRBD2 CATTPGTSGGASLDTQYF TGTGCCACTACTCCCGGGACTAGCGGGGGGGCCTCGCTCGATACGCAGTATTTT
TRBJ2-2 few TRBV18 - CASSLSWTGELFF TGTGCCAGCTCACTTAGCTGGACCGGGGAGCTGTTTTTT
TRBJ1-1 few TRBV18 - CASSPGQNTEAFF TGTGCCAGCTCACCGGGACAAAACACTGAAGCTTTCTTT
TRBJ2-1 - TRBV4-2 TRBD2 CASSQESGSGSTEQFF TGTGCCAGCAGCCAAGAATCTGGTAGCGGGAGCACTGAGCAGTTCTTC
TRBJ1-5 - TRBV21-1 - CASSKRRDRGTSNQPQHF TGTGCCAGCAGCAAGAGGAGGGACAGGGGAACCAGCAATCAGCCCCAGCATTTT
TRBJ1-5 - TRBV4-2 - CASSQVARVDSNQPQHF TGTGCCAGCAGCCAAGTCGCCCGGGTGGATAGCAATCAGCCCCAGCATTTT
TRBJ2-1 - TRBV7-6 TRBD1 CASSSYRGSYNEQFF TGTGCCAGCAGCTCTTACAGGGGTTCCTACAATGAGCAGTTCTTC
TRBJ2-7 - TRBV5-6 - CASSLGAGSHNEQYF TGTGCCAGCAGCTTGGGGGCAGGGTCACACAACGAGCAGTACTTC
TRBJ1-5 - TRBV9 - CASSVGGDGNQPQHF TGTGCCAGCAGCGTCGGAGGGGACGGCAATCAGCCCCAGCATTTT
TRBJ1-6 - TRBV19 - CASSPGHQPSSPLHF TGTGCCAGTAGCCCGGGACATCAGCCGAGTTCACCCCTCCACTTT
TRBJ1-1 - TRBV4-1 - CASSQALRSRTEAFF TGCGCCAGCAGCCAGGCACTACGATCAAGGACTGAAGCTTTCTTT
TRBJ2-3 - TRBV28 - CASRKTGTDTQYF TGTGCCAGCAGAAAGACAGGCACAGATACGCAGTATTTT
TRBJ2-7 - TRBV28 - CASSLQAGKGYEQYF TGTGCCAGCAGTTTACAGGCAGGGAAGGGATACGAGCAGTACTTC
TRBJ2-7 few TRBV6-1 TRBD2 CASSEMDSGRGSYEQYF TGTGCCAGCAGTGAAATGGATAGCGGGAGGGGTTCCTACGAGCAGTACTTC
TRBJ1-2 - TRBV4-3 - CASSQVSNALNYGYTF TGCGCCAGCAGCCAAGTAAGCAACGCCCTTAACTATGGCTACACCTTC
TRBJ1-1 - TRBV6-1 - CASSEYGGDTEAFF TGTGCCAGCAGTGAATACGGGGGGGACACTGAAGCTTTCTTT
TRBJ1-3 - TRBV7-6 - CASSLGAGTGNTIYF TGTGCCAGCAGCTTAGGGGCCGGGACTGGAAACACCATATATTTT
TRBJ1-1 - TRBV6-5 TRBD1 CASSHRGGTEAFF TGTGCCAGCAGCCACAGGGGAGGCACTGAAGCTTTCTTT
TRBJ1-6 - TRBV2 TRBD1 CASRDRDRGNSPLHF TGTGCCAGCAGAGACCGGGACAGGGGGAATTCACCCCTCCACTTT
TRBJ2-1 - TRBV3-1/TRBV3-2 TRBD2 CASSQKRERGLDEQFF TGTGCCAGCAGCCAAAAGCGGGAGCGGGGTTTGGATGAGCAGTTCTTC
TRBJ2-4 - TRBV2 TRBD2 CASSALTTSGGAELENIQYF TGTGCCAGCAGTGCCCTAACAACTAGCGGGGGGGCCGAGTTGGAAAACATTCAGTACTTC
TRBJ1-2 - TRBV9 - CASSVDAGIGGYTF TGTGCCAGCAGCGTAGATGCGGGTATCGGTGGCTACACCTTC
TRBJ2-6 - TRBV4-2 TRBD2 CASSQGGSSGANVLTF TGTGCCAGCAGCCAAGGCGGGAGCTCTGGGGCCAACGTCCTGACTTTC
TRBJ2-1 once TRBV6-2/TRBV6-3 - CASSPGFSKHFEQFF TGTGCCAGCAGCCCGGGCTTCTCCAAACATTTTGAGCAGTTCTTC
TRBJ1-2 - TRBV6-5 TRBD1 CASSYSSWTGIDYTF TGTGCCAGCAGTTACTCCTCTTGGACAGGGATTGATTACACCTTC
TRBJ1-4 - TRBV5-1 TRBD1 CASSFTGAGEKLFF TGCGCCAGCAGCTTTACAGGGGCAGGTGAAAAACTGTTTTTT
TRBJ2-1 - TRBV15 TRBD1 CATSRLGQGARNEQFF TGTGCCACCAGCAGACTCGGACAGGGGGCGAGGAATGAGCAGTTCTTC
TRBJ2-2 - TRBV5-5 TRBD2 CASSTRVAGVTGELFF TGTGCCAGCAGCACCCGAGTAGCGGGGGTGACCGGGGAGCTGTTTTTT
TRBJ2-4 - TRBV7-2 - CASSLGGGSRAKNIQYF TGTGCCAGCAGCTTGGGGGGCGGGAGTCGGGCCAAAAACATTCAGTACTTC
TRBJ1-2 - TRBV5-1 TRBD1 CASSLGDSHYGYTF TGCGCCAGCAGCTTGGGGGACAGTCACTATGGCTACACCTTC
TRBJ1-6 - TRBV25-1 - CASSESEQNNSPLHF TGTGCCAGCAGTGAATCAGAACAAAATAATTCACCCCTCCACTTT
TRBJ2-3 - TRBV5-1 - CASSLGGPSTDTQYF TGCGCCAGCAGCTTGGGTGGGCCGAGCACAGATACGCAGTATTTT